The rows below give T cell receptor beta chains drawn from one sample of a study of T cells in Graves' hyperthyroidism and ophthalmopathy. MiXCR, run by TCRdb on the multiplex PCR reads, gives a single entry per CDR3 protein. The table has about 600,000 distinct CDR3 sequences, approximately 15% seen once. The sample comprised blood. Receptor source: a young woman with Graves' ophthalmopathy. The CDR3 runs from the conserved cysteine through the conserved F or W. The order of the fields is J gene, clone size, V gene, D gene, CDR3 protein, CDR3 DNA. D genes are given only for firm matches. The size entry is marked missing in some rows and otherwise reads once, few, many or a size class.

>TRBJ1-4|many|TRBV6-5|-
CASSYRGVVEKLFF
TGTGCCAGCAGTTACAGGGGGGTCGTTGAAAAACTGTTTTTT
>TRBJ2-5|many|TRBV29-1|TRBD2
CSLGTSGRQNQETQYF
TGCAGCTTAGGGACTAGCGGGAGGCAGAACCAAGAGACCCAGTACTTC
>TRBJ1-2|-|TRBV29-1|-
CSVGGGTGYTF
TGCAGCGTTGGCGGGGGGACGGGCTACACCTTC
>TRBJ2-7|many|TRBV5-1|-
CASSPGVAYEQYF
TGCGCCAGCAGCCCTGGGGTCGCCTACGAGCAGTACTTC
>TRBJ2-2|many|TRBV9|-
CASSVDWRGTGELFF
TGTGCCAGCAGCGTAGACTGGCGCGGCACCGGGGAGCTGTTTTTT
>TRBJ1-6|few|TRBV12-3/TRBV12-4|-
CASSATGTQSSPLHF
TGTGCCAGCAGTGCGACCGGGACTCAAAGCTCACCCCTCCACTTT
>TRBJ1-1|many|TRBV2|-
CASSEREETEAFF
TGTGCCAGCAGTGAGCGGGAGGAGACTGAAGCTTTCTTT
>TRBJ1-3|many|TRBV3-1|-
CASSQGSGLRNTIYF
TGTGCCAGCAGCCAAGGTTCAGGGTTAAGAAACACCATATATTTT
>TRBJ2-5|many|TRBV24-1|-
CATSDDSQETQYF
TGTGCCACCAGTGATGACAGCCAAGAGACCCAGTACTTC
>TRBJ2-7|few|TRBV27|-
CASSLSIGGDGEQYF
TGTGCCAGCAGTTTGTCCATCGGAGGAGACGGCGAGCAGTACTTC
>TRBJ2-1|-|TRBV7-9|TRBD2
CASSRYPFAGAYNEQFF
TGTGCCAGCAGCCGATACCCATTTGCGGGAGCTTACAATGAGCAGTTCTTC
>TRBJ2-1|many|TRBV27|-
CASSLSGNEQFF
TGTGCCAGCAGCTTATCGGGGAATGAGCAGTTCTTC
>TRBJ2-7|few|TRBV7-9|-
CASSIAEGGNSYEQYF
TGTGCCAGCAGCATAGCAGAGGGGGGCAACTCCTACGAGCAGTACTTC
>TRBJ1-2|-|TRBV19|-
CASSMLARLGYTF
TGTGCCAGTAGTATGTTGGCGCGGTTGGGCTACACCTTC
>TRBJ1-3|many|TRBV28|-
CASRDSISGNTIYF
TGTGCCAGCAGGGACAGTATCTCTGGAAACACCATATATTTT
>TRBJ1-2|-|TRBV7-3|TRBD1
CASSPTTGNGYTF
TGTGCCAGCAGCCCTACGACAGGGAATGGCTACACCTTC
>TRBJ2-1|many|TRBV20-1|TRBD2
CSAIVPLAGGEQFF
TGCAGTGCTATAGTCCCCCTAGCGGGGGGTGAGCAGTTCTTC
>TRBJ2-7|many|TRBV29-1|-
CSAKKWIPFSYEQYF
TGCAGCGCCAAGAAGTGGATCCCGTTTTCCTACGAGCAGTACTTC
>TRBJ2-1|-|TRBV9|-
CASSVAGGGNEQFF
TGTGCCAGCAGCGTAGCTGGGGGTGGGAATGAGCAGTTCTTC
>TRBJ1-6|many|TRBV30|-
CAWSVPGTPRPLHF
TGTGCCTGGAGTGTACCCGGGACACCTCGACCCCTCCACTTT